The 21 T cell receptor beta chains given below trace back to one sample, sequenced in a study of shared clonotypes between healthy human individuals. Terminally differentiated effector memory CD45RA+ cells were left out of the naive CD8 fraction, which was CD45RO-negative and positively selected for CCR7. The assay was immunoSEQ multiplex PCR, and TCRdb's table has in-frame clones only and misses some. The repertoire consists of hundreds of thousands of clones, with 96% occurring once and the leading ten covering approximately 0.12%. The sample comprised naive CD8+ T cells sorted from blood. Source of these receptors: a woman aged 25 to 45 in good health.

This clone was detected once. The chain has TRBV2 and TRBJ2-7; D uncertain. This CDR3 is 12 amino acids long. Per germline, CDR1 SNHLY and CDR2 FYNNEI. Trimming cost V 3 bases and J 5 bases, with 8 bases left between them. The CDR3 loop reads CASSDLWDEQYF. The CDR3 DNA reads TGTGCCAGCAGTGACCTGTGGGACGAGCAGTACTTC.

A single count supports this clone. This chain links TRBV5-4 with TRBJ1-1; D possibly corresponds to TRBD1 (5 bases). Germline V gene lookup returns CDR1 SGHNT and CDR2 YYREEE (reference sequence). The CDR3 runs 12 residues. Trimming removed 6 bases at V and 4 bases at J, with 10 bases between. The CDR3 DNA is TGTGCCAGCACCGGCGGGGGCACTGAAGCTTTCTTT. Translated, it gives CASTGGGTEAFF.

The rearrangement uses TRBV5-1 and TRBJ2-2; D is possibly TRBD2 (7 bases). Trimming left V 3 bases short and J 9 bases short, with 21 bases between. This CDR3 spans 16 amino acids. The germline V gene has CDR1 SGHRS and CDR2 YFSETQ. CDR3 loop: CASSSRGDTPSWELFF. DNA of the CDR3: TGCGCCAGCAGCTCCCGGGGGGACACTCCCAGTTGGGAGCTGTTTTTT. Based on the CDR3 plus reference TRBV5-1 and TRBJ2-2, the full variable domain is KAGVTQTPRYLIKTRGQQVTLSCSPISGHRSVSWYQQTPGQGLQFLFEYFSETQRNKGNFPGRFSGRQFSNSRSEMNVSTLELGDSALYLCASSSRGDTPSWELFFGEGSRLTVL.

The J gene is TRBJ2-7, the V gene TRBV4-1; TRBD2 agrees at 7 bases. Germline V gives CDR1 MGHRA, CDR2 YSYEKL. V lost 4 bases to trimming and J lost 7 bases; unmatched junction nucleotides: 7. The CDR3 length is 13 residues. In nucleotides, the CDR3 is TGCGCCAGCAGCCCCGGACTAGGATTTGAGCAGTACTTC. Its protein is CASSPGLGFEQYF.

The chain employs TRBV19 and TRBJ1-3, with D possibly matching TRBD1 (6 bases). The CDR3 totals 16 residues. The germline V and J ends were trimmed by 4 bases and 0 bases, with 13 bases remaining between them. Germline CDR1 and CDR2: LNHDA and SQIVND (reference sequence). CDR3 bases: TGTGCCAGTAGTAGGGACATCCGCGTCTCTGGAAACACCATATATTTT. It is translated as CASSRDIRVSGNTIYF.

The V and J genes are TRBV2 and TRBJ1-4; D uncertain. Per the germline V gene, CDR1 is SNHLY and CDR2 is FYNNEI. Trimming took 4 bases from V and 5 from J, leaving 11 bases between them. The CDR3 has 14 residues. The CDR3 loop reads CASSAWEVNEKLFF. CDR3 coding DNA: TGTGCCAGCAGTGCGTGGGAGGTCAATGAAAAACTGTTTTTT.

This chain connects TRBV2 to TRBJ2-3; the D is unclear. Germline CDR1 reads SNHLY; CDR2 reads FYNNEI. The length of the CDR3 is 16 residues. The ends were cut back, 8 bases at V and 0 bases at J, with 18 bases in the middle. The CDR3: CASGLPQEPSTDTQYF. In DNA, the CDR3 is TGTGCCAGCGGGTTACCTCAGGAGCCTAGCACAGATACGCAGTATTTT.

The DNA of the CDR3 is TGTGCCAGCGGGACTAGCGAAGATAGGGAGTACTTC. It yields the protein CASGTSEDREYF. The chain links TRBV27 to TRBJ2-7; 10 positions agree with TRBD2. The V gene's germline CDR1 is MNHEY and CDR2 SMNVEV (reference sequence). The length of the CDR3 is 12 residues. V lost 8 bases, J lost 11 bases, and 9 bases stayed unmatched.

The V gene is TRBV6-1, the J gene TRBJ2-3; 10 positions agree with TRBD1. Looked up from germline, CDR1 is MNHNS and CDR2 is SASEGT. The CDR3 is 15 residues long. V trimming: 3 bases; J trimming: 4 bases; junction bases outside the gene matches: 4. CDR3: CASSDRTGGPDTQYF. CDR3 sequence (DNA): TGTGCCAGCAGTGACCGGACAGGGGGGCCAGATACGCAGTATTTT.

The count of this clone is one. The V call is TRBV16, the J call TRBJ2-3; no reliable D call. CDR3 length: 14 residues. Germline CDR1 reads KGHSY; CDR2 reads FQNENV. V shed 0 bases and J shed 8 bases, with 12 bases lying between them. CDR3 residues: CASSQSNGRGTQYF. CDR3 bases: TGTGCCAGCAGCCAATCGAACGGCCGCGGTACGCAGTATTTT.

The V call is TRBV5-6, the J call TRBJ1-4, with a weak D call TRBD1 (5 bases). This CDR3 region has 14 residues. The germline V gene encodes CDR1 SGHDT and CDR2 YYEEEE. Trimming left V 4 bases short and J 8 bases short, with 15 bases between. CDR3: CASSGDSEGEKLFF. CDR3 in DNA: TGTGCCAGCAGCGGGGACTCCGAGGGGGAAAAACTGTTTTTT.

Written as DNA, the CDR3 is TGCGCCAGCAGCAACATAGACAGGGGGCTCGCAGATACGCAGTATTTT. Its protein is CASSNIDRGLADTQYF. The V call is TRBV5-1, the J call TRBJ2-3, with TRBD1 matching 10 bases. In germline, CDR1 is SGHRS, CDR2 YFSETQ. V lost 4 bases, J lost 4 bases, and 9 bases stayed unmatched. This CDR3 region has 16 residues.

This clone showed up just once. The CDR3 region has the DNA TGTGCCAGCAGCCATACTGGCGGGACATCTTACAATGAGCAGTTCTTC. Protein sequence: CASSHTGGTSYNEQFF. The chain combines TRBV11-2 with TRBJ2-1; either TRBD1 or TRBD2 may fit D (6 bases each). CDR1 is SGHAT, CDR2 FQNNGV, per germline. Trimming removed 5 bases from V and 4 bases from J, with 18 bases in between. This CDR3 spans 16 amino acids.

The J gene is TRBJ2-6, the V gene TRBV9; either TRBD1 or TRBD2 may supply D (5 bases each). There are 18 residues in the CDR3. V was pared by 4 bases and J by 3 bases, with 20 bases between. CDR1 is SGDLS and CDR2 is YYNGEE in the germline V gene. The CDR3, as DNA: TGTGCCAGCAGCCCCGAGTGGGACGTTAGGGTTGGGGCCAACGTCCTGACTTTC. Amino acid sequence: CASSPEWDVRVGANVLTF.

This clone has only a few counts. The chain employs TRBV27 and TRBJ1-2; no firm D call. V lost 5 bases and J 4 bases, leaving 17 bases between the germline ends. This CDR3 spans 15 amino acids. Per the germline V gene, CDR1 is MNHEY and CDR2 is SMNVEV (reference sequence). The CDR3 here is CASSPRRRHLYGYTF. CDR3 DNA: TGTGCCAGCAGTCCTCGGCGGAGACACCTCTATGGCTACACCTTC.

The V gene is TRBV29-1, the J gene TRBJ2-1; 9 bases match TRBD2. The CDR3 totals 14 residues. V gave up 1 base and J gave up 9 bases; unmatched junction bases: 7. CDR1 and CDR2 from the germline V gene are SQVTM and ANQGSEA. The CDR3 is CSVEGVAGVLEQFF. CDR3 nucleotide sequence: TGCAGCGTTGAAGGGGTAGCGGGAGTTCTTGAGCAGTTCTTC.

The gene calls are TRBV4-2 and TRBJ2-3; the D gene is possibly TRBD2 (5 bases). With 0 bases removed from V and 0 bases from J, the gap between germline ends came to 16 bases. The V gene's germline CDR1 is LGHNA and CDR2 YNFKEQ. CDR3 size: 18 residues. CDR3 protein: CASSQDPSAGFSTDTQYF. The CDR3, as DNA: TGTGCCAGCAGCCAAGATCCATCGGCGGGTTTCAGCACAGATACGCAGTATTTT.

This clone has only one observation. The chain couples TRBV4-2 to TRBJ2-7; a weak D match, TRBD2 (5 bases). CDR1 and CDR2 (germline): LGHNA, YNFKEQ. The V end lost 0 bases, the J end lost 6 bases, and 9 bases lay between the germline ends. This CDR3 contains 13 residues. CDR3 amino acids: CASSQDQLVEQYF. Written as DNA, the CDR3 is TGTGCCAGCAGCCAAGATCAACTAGTCGAGCAGTACTTC.

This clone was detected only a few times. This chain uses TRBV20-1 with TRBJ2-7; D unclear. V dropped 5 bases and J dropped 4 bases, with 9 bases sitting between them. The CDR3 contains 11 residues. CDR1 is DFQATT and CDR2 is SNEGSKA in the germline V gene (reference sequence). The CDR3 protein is CSAYQVYEQYF. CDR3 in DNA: TGCAGTGCTTATCAGGTTTACGAGCAGTACTTC.

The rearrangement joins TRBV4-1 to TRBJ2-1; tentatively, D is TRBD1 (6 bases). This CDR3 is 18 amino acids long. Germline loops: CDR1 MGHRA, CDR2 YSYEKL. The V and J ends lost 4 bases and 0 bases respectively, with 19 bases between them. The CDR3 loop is CASSPRGGHSFSYNEQFF. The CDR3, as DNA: TGCGCCAGCAGCCCCCGAGGGGGACATAGTTTCTCCTACAATGAGCAGTTCTTC.

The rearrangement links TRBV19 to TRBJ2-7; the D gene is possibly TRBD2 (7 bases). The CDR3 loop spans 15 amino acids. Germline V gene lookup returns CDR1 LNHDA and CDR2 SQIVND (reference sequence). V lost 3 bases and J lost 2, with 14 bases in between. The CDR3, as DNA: TGTGCCAGTAGTATGTTGGGAGGGGGGCCCTACGAGCAGTACTTC. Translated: CASSMLGGGPYEQYF.